The entry below describes one T cell receptor beta chain. Its antigen is still unknown. Per germline, CDR1 SGHTA and CDR2 FQGTGA. Trimming stripped 5 bases from V and 9 bases from J, with 11 bases between. This CDR3 has 12 amino acids. 5'RACE template switching generated TCR cDNA, adding a universal primer site and UMIs. TCRdb called the 5' RACE reads again in MiXCR, with one record for every CDR3 protein. This table holds about 340,000 distinct CDR3 sequences, about 4% found once. The source of the sample is a study of T cells after yellow fever vaccination. About the research overall: The authors prepared low-cell-number fractions using SMART-Seq v4 Ultra Low Input. Findings of the study overall: In FACS-sorted repertoires, abundant clonotypes from the bulk population could appear as contaminants. Most clones from primary vaccination resurfaced after the booster (96% CD4, 75% to 90% CD8).

The source of this sequence is a man between 18 and 29 years old who received the YFV17D yellow fever vaccine. This chain joins TRBV7-3 and TRBJ2-1, with D hard to call. Sequencing used PBMCs, obtained 5 days after the yellow fever booster vaccination. The CDR3 DNA is TGTGCCAGCAGCCCCTTTCGGGTTGAGCAGTTCTTC. This gives the protein CASSPFRVEQFF.